This T cell receptor beta chain originates from a study of blood T cell repertoires in COVID-19. For the study at large: T cells, B-cell-depleted T cells, or PBMCs provided the cDNA or gDNA that served as material.

The CDR3 runs to 15 residues. The V gene's germline CDR1 is WSHSY and CDR2 SAAADI. The V and J ends lost 3 bases and 0 bases, in that order; junction bases with no gene match: 5. As originally analysed: Estimated nucleated cell counts came from reference gene primer amplification. Only in-frame clones appear in the TCRdb table, and some are missing; sequencing was by immunoSEQ multiplex PCR. V and J calls and clone size are copied from that table; D and trimming were computed from the DNA. The sample holds approximately 170,000 clones; over 75% are singletons and the top ten take 11%. J is TRBJ2-7 and V is TRBV10-2, with 7 bases that match TRBD2. The receptor was isolated from a human donor in a cohort sampled during active COVID-19. Sample: peripheral blood. This chain's CDR3 is CASSDWGRASYEQYF. The CDR3 DNA reads TGCGCCAGCAGTGATTGGGGGAGGGCCTCCTACGAGCAGTACTTC.